The text below deals with one T cell receptor (beta chain). TCRdb keeps only in-frame clones here, not all; method: immunoSEQ multiplex PCR. The table includes 85,000 to 100,000 clones, 70% to 90% detected once. The data originate from a study of T cell responses to AZD1222 COVID-19 vaccine. CDR3 length equals 16 residues. Between the trimmed V and J ends, which lost 0 bases and 8 bases, there was a span of 14 bases. Germline CDR1 MNHEY, CDR2 SVGAGI. The clonotype was recovered from an adult who received the AZD1222 COVID-19 vaccine. The sequencing here drew on peripheral blood, taken 28 days after the second AZD1222 dose. The chain is built from TRBV6-5 and TRBJ1-6; tentatively, D is TRBD1 (5 bases). The CDR3 DNA reads as TGTGCCAGCAGTTACTCAGGCGGCAGGGCTTATTCACCCCTCCACTTT. Its translation is CASSYSGGRAYSPLHF.